This record looks at one T cell receptor beta chain sequence and its context. Libraries were prepared by immunoSEQ multiplex PCR; TCRdb keeps only in-frame clonotypes and omits some of them. The sample has just over 150,000 clones, approximately 82% seen once. The sample originates from a study of blood T cell repertoires in COVID-19. CDR1 and CDR2 from the germline V gene are SNHLY and FYNNEI. This CDR3 region has 16 residues. J gave up 5 bases and V 6 bases, and 10 bases lay outside the gene matches. V is TRBV2 and J is TRBJ2-1, with 10 bases lining up with TRBD2. The receptor's source is a woman in her fifties or sixties with acute or convalescent COVID-19. The sample taken for sequencing was peripheral blood. The CDR3 reads CASRGSGGPIDNEQFF. The CDR3 nucleotides are TGTGCCAGCAGGGGTAGCGGGGGGCCCATCGACAATGAGCAGTTCTTC.